The present T cell receptor beta chain was sequenced within a study of technical replicates of blood from a few donors. Measured with immunoSEQ multiplex PCR; TCRdb has only the in-frame clones, and not every one. The sample lists around 69,000 clones, around 97% occurring once. Germline trimming cut 5 bases from V and 1 base from J; bases unmatched to any gene: 4. The germline gives CDR1 SGHRS, CDR2 YFSETQ. CDR3 length equals 14 residues. Material for sequencing was T cells isolated from PBMCs. The clonotype comes from a human donor in good health. V usage is TRBV5-1 and J usage is TRBJ1-1; 8 bases align to TRBD1. In DNA, the CDR3 is TGCGCCAGCAGGGATGGACAGGGGAACACTGAAGCTTTCTTT. Its protein product is CASRDGQGNTEAFF.